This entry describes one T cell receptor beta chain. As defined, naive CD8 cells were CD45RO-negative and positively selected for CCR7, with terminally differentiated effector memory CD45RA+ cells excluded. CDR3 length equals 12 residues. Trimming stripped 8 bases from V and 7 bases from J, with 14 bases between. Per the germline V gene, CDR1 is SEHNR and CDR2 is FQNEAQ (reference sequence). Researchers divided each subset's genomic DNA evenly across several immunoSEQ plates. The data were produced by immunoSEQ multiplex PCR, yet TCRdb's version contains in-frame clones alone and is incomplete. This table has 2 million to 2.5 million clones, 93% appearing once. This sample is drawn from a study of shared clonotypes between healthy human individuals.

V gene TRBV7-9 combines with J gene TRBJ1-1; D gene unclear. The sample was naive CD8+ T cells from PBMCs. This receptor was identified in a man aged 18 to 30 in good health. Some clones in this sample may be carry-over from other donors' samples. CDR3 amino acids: CASQISTVEAFF. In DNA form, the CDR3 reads TGTGCCAGCCAAATATCAACCGTTGAAGCTTTCTTT.